A selection of T cell receptor beta chains follows, all from one sample in a study of shared clonotypes between healthy human individuals. TCRdb's table, derived via immunoSEQ multiplex PCR, lists solely in-frame clones and lacks some. This table has 2.3 million or so clones, approximately 93% appearing once. The sequencing input was naive CD4+ T cells from PBMCs. These receptors were taken from a man between 18 and 29 years old in good health. Some clones in this sample may be carry-over from other donors' samples. Both conserved end residues are trimmed from each CDR3.

V,J,CDR3
TRBV7-2,TRBJ1-2,ASSQGQGYGYT
TRBV14,TRBJ1-2,ASSQRQYYGYT
TRBV7-5,TRBJ2-6,ARTSRQSRANVLT
TRBV19,TRBJ2-6,ASSMGGGANVLT
TRBV28,TRBJ1-5,ASRPRTGGNQPQH
TRBV2,TRBJ2-7,ASAPQGVYEQY
TRBV28,TRBJ2-7,ASSLPTSSQN
TRBV5-8,TRBJ2-7,ASSFRFTWEQY
TRBV9,TRBJ2-1,ASSRGDSGHNEQF
TRBV9,TRBJ1-4,ASSEVRVAGVGKLF
TRBV13,TRBJ2-1,ASSLEWGGSYNEQF
TRBV27,TRBJ1-2,ASSSRDYGYT
TRBV15,TRBJ1-1,ATSIGTGGTEAF
TRBV19,TRBJ1-1,ASSRGRFEAF
TRBV28,TRBJ1-2,ASSSPVLGGAHGYT
TRBV30,TRBJ2-7,AWRERTGISYEQY
TRBV15,TRBJ1-1,ATSRGFRDNAEAF
TRBV5-1,TRBJ2-3,ASKRRERADTQY
TRBV25-1,TRBJ2-5,ASSDSGLRRETQY
TRBV5-4,TRBJ2-1,ASRIAGRPYNEQF
TRBV5-5,TRBJ1-2,ASSAGTPYGYT
TRBV30,TRBJ1-5,AWSELRNQPQH
TRBV5-5,TRBJ2-2,ASRWVNTGELF
TRBV6-6,TRBJ2-7,ASSSQGAVGEQY
TRBV29-1,TRBJ1-1,SVSSGANTEAF
TRBV28,TRBJ2-1,ASRPLSGKYNEQF
TRBV29-1,TRBJ2-5,SVVGRNQETQY
TRBV11-2,TRBJ2-7,ASSLDRLAGVFYEQY
TRBV7-9,TRBJ2-1,ASSFRGPAEQF
TRBV19,TRBJ1-4,ASTRTGTTNEKLF
TRBV4-1,TRBJ2-1,ASSQGLAGGRGEQF
TRBV5-6,TRBJ2-1,ASSLEPSGRGNEQF
TRBV15,TRBJ2-2,ATSRRTSGSIRAGELF
TRBV9,TRBJ2-2,ASSVDWAVGGELF
TRBV18,TRBJ2-1,ASSTGTDGLNEQF